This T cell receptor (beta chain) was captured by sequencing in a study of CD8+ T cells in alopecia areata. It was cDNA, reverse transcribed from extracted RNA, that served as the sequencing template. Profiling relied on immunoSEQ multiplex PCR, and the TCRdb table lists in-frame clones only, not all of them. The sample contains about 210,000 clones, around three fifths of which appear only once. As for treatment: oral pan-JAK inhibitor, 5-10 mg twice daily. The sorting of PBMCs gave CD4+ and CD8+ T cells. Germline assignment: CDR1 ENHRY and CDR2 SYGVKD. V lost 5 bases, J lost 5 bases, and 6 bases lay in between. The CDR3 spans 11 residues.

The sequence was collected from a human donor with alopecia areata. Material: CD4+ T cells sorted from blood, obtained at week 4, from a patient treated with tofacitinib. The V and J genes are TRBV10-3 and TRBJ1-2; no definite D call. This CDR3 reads CAISLGYGYTF. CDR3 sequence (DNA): TGTGCCATCAGTCTGGGATATGGCTACACCTTC.